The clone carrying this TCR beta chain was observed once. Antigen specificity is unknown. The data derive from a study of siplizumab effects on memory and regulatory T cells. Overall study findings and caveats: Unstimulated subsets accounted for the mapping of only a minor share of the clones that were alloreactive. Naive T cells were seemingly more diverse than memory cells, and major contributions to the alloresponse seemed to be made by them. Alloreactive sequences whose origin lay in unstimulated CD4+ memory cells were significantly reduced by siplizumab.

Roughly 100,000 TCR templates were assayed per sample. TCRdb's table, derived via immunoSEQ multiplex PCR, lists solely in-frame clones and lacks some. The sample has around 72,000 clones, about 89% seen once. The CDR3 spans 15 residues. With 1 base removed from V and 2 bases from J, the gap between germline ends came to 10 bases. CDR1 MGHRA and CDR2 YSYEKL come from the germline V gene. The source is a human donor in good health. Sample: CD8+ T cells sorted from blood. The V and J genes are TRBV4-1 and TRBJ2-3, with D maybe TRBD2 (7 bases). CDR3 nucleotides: TGCGCCAGCAGCCAAGGCGGGGGCGACACAGATACGCAGTATTTT. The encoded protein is CASSQGGGDTDTQYF.